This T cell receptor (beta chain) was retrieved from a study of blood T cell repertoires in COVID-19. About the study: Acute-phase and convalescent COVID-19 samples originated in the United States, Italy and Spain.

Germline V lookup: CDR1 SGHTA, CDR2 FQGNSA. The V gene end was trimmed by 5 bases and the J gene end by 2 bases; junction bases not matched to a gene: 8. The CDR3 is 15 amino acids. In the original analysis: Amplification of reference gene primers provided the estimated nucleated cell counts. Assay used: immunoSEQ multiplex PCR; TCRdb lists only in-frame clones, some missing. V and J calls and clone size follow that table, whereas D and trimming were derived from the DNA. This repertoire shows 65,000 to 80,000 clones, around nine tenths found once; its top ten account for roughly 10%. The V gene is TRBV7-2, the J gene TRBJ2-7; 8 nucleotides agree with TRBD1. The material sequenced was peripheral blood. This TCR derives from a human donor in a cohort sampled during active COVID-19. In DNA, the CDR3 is TGTGCCAGCAGCCCACAGGGACAGGCCACCTACGAGCAGTACTTC. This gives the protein CASSPQGQATYEQYF.